This T cell receptor (beta chain) was documented in a study of T cells in Graves' hyperthyroidism and ophthalmopathy (dated by TCRdb to the late 2010s). Concerning the study at large: Peripheral blood was sampled at the time of initial diagnosis, prior to any treatment. The roughly 94 discovery patients were randomly divided into training and test sets at a 7:3 ratio. To identify TCR V-J signatures that set the groups apart, the researchers used a discovery cohort of 100 patients, made up of fewer than 50 with Graves' ophthalmopathy and some 55 with stable Graves' hyperthyroidism. Following sampling, methimazole starting at 30 mg daily was given to hyperthyroidism patients, and high-dose intravenous methylprednisolone was given to ophthalmopathy patients. In more than 5 Graves' hyperthyroidism patients, the study also compared T-cell repertoires from thyroid tissue with T-cell repertoires from blood. The paper describes TCR Vbeta CDR3 sequencing of 135 peripheral blood samples, made up of about 40 ophthalmopathy patients, over 70 hyperthyroidism patients and 17 progressor patients. Prospective prediction of ophthalmopathy was tested in an independent validation cohort of some 20 hyperthyroidism patients and roughly 16 patients who later progressed to ophthalmopathy.

Study-wide conclusions, independent of this receptor: No statistical method was used to fix the sample size in advance, and group allocation was not hidden from the investigators. Most expanded thyroid clonotypes (frequency above 0.001) were also detected in blood, suggesting blood repertoires may reflect thyroid immune responses. A model built on a 13 V-J signature distinguished ophthalmopathy from stable hyperthyroidism, reaching about 89% sensitivity and about 81% specificity in cross-validation and 80%/75% in testing. In validation, progression to ophthalmopathy was predicted by the model with nearly 71% sensitivity and around 75% specificity, a median of roughly six months before onset.

Ophthalmopathy patients had moderately to severely active disease, Clinical Activity Score of at least 3, NOSPECS grade of at least 4, and duration under 3 months. The study excluded patients with uncontrolled infections, other autoimmune diseases, pregnancy or lactation. Diagnoses were established on the basis of clinical symptoms, serum thyroxine and TRAb, thyroid ultrasound, and orbital computed tomography. Ficoll-Paque density gradient centrifugation was used to isolate PBMCs from around 10 ml of fresh peripheral blood. Total RNA was extracted using Trizol reagent, and RNA quality was assessed on an Agilent 2100 Bioanalyzer. TCR beta CDR3 regions were amplified from RNA transcripts. The TCR CDR3 was subjected to a first round of RT-PCR using the HTBI primer set and the Qiagen OneStep RT-PCR kit. A second multiplex PCR round built the libraries, followed by size selection and purification. Paired-end sequencing of the libraries was performed with 100 bp reads on an Illumina HiSeq2000. The original pipeline was this. Raw data were processed with SOAPnuke, discarding reads with adapters, uncalled bases, mean Phred below 15, or no exact constant-primer or identifier match. COPE v1.2.5 was used to merge high-quality paired reads, and clonotypes were defined as unique nucleotide sequences. MiTCR v1.1 was used to align the clonotypes against IMGT TRBV, TRBD and TRBJ reference segments. The analysis was restricted to V-J combinations with a frequency above 0.0001, which together covered over 99% of the repertoires. A TCS score was defined as the ratio between F50 (clonal expansion) and ExV (chaos), using BLOSUM62-based TCRdist between CDR3 peptides within each V-J. Welch's t-statistics and random forest reduced 450 to 600 V-J features to roughly 13, which were used in a naive Bayes classifier (R e1071). TCRdb ran its own pipeline on the public reads, namely fastp trimming at Q25 and MiXCR clone calling, and kept in-frame beta chains. Rows with one shared CDR3 protein collapse into an entry with the most common genes and DNA. None of the V and J calls come from the authors' own analysis; TCRdb made them. This sample is represented by 500,000 to 650,000 distinct CDR3 sequences; just under 20% of them were singletons. Roughly 44% of the sample comes from the top ten.

In regard to this clonotype: No cognate antigen has been identified for it. No much larger clone exists at a distance of one base, and base qualities are not known.

Taken from cysteine to phenylalanine, the CDR3 has 16 residues. The DNA shown is the 48-base CDR3, in frame from base 1. V sheds 1 base and J sheds 3 bases, leaving 15 bases between their ends. The germline V gene supplies CDR1 SGHTA and CDR2 FQGNSA. Sequenced input: blood. The rearrangement joined TRBV7-2 to TRBJ1-2; 6 matching bases give a weak D call of TRBD1. This clonotype originated in a man aged 40-49 years with Graves' ophthalmopathy. The CDR3 corresponds to CASSLGRVGGDYGYTF. The bases read TGTGCCAGCAGCTTAGGGAGAGTGGGGGGCGACTATGGCTACACCTTC. Reference TRBV7-2 and TRBJ1-2 proteins supply the regions before and after the CDR3; the full variable domain is: GAGVSQSPSNKVTEKGKDVELRCDPISGHTALYWYRQSLGQGLEFLIYFQGNSAPDKSGLPSDRFSAERTGGSVSTLTIQRTQQEDSAVYLCASSLGRVGGDYGYTFGSGTRLTVV.